This T cell receptor beta chain is drawn from a study of blood T cell repertoires in COVID-19. The CDR3 is 18 residues long. J lost 1 base, V lost 9 bases, and 15 bases had no gene match. Germline loops: CDR1 LNHDA, CDR2 SQIVND (reference sequence). Method: immunoSEQ multiplex PCR; TCRdb's copy keeps in-frame clones and lacks some. The sample has about 210,000 clones; 80% to 90% are singletons. The material sequenced was peripheral blood. This rearrangement joins TRBV19 to TRBJ2-2, with 9 bases fitting TRBD2. This receptor was taken from a woman in her 50s with active or convalescent COVID-19. Here the CDR3 reads CARRGGVSGSWNTGELFF. CDR3 DNA sequence: TGTGCCAGGCGGGGGGGGGTCTCCGGCTCTTGGAACACCGGGGAGCTGTTTTTT.